This TCR beta chain was recorded in a study of prognosis after radiotherapy for stage I lung cancer. Findings and caveats of the study: Lower post-radiation Shannon entropy was seen in patients who went on to develop distant metastases. Tumor specificity was not determined for the expanded TCR clones. TRBV and TRBJ gene usage reportedly differed between patients with and without metastases.

This CDR3 has 17 amino acids. The V end was cut by 6 bases, the J end by 0 bases, with 20 bases between. The V gene's germline CDR1 is MNHEY and CDR2 SMNVEV (reference sequence). This clonotype was seen at least ten times. Its antigen is unidentified. Amplification of TCR beta CDR3 from genomic DNA used two-round multiplex PCR. Round one of PCR was performed, and it used primers specific to each TRBV and TRBJ gene. The second round, a PCR step, used universal primers. In TCRdb, the multiplex PCR reads were re-called with MiXCR into one record per CDR3 protein. The data contain over 15,000 distinct CDR3 sequences, around 52% of them singletons.

The sample consisted of PBMCs, taken before or after stereotactic body radiation therapy (not recorded which). J is TRBJ1-1 and V is TRBV27, with D perhaps matching TRBD1 (6 bases). The receptor comes from a donor over 45 with non-small cell lung cancer. The CDR3 DNA is TGTGCCAGCAGGTCCAACAGGGTATTATACATGAACACTGAAGCTTTCTTT. It codes for CASRSNRVLYMNTEAFF.